Shown below are 15 T cell receptor beta chains from a single sample sequenced in a study of CD8+ T cells in alopecia areata. The authors extracted RNA and reverse transcribed it into cDNA as the sequencing template. Using immunoSEQ multiplex PCR, the repertoire was profiled, and TCRdb retains in-frame clones only, with some absent. The sample yields about 200,000 clones, roughly three fifths seen once. Treatment in this sample: oral pan-JAK inhibitor, 5-10 mg twice daily. Sequenced material: CD4+ T cells sorted from blood, taken around week 50, from a patient treated with tofacitinib. The receptors originated from a human donor with alopecia areata.

This clone has only a few counts. The chain has TRBV29-1 and TRBJ1-1; 8 positions match TRBD1. Germline lookup yields CDR1 SQVTM and CDR2 ANQGSEA. The CDR3 spans 17 residues. With 4 bases clipped from V and 4 bases from J, the junction kept 17 bases outside the gene matches. CDR3 loop: CSVVRSRGRGQGTEAFF. CDR3 coding DNA: TGCAGCGTTGTTCGATCCAGGGGGCGCGGCCAGGGCACTGAAGCTTTCTTT.

J is TRBJ2-5 and V is TRBV7-8; D unclear. Germline CDR1 and CDR2: SGHVS and FQNEAQ. CDR3 length: 12 residues. V was trimmed by 8 bases and J by 4 bases, leaving 11 bases between them. The CDR3 nucleotides read TGTGCCAGCTCTTTATCGAGAGAGACCCAGTACTTC. It translates to CASSLSRETQYF.

This chain links TRBV19 with TRBJ1-5; a weak D match, TRBD1 (6 bases). The germline V gene encodes CDR1 LNHDA and CDR2 SQIVND (reference sequence). The V gene lost 6 bases and the J gene lost 5 bases, with 17 bases spanning the gap. The CDR3 length is 15 residues. In nucleotides, the CDR3 is TGTGCCAGTAGCCCAATCGACAGGACTCATCAGCCCCAGCATTTT. It codes for CASSPIDRTHQPQHF.

V usage is TRBV5-6 and J usage is TRBJ1-2, with D uncertain. Germline CDR1 and CDR2: SGHDT and YYEEEE. The CDR3 runs to 13 residues. The V gene lost 6 bases and the J gene lost 4 bases, with 13 bases spanning the gap. The CDR3 nucleotides are TGTGCCAGCAAGAAGGAAGTCATCTATGGCTACACCTTC. It codes for CASKKEVIYGYTF.

The genes are TRBV19 and TRBJ2-1, with 16 bases lining up with TRBD2. The CDR3 is 15 residues long. Losses at the gene ends were 3 bases for V and 8 bases for J; bases not matched to a gene: 1. CDR1 is LNHDA, CDR2 SQIVND, per germline (reference sequence). The CDR3 loop reads CASSMGLAGGYEQFF. The CDR3 DNA reads as TGTGCCAGTAGTATGGGACTAGCGGGGGGGTATGAGCAGTTCTTC.

The chain combines TRBV9 with TRBJ1-6, with D tentatively TRBD1 (5 bases). Between the trimmed V and J ends, which lost 0 bases and 14 bases, there was a span of 18 bases. The CDR3 loop spans 15 amino acids. Germline CDR1 SGDLS, CDR2 YYNGEE. The CDR3 DNA follows: TGTGCCAGCAGCGTAGAGGACATAGGAGGAATGGCCCTCCACTTT. It is translated as CASSVEDIGGMALHF. Using reference TRBV9 and TRBJ1-6 for the parts outside the CDR3, the full variable domain is DSGVTQTPKHLITATGQRVTLRCSPRSGDLSVYWYQQSLDQGLQFLIQYYNGEERAKGNILERFSAQQFPDLHSELNLSSLELGDSALYFCASSVEDIGGMALHFGNGTRLTVT.

This clone occurred a few times. V usage is TRBV6-6 and J usage is TRBJ1-5, with D maybe TRBD1 (5 bases). Germline V CDR1 and CDR2: MNHNY, SVGAGI (reference sequence). The V gene lost 0 bases and the J gene lost 9 bases, with 12 bases spanning the gap. The CDR3 extends over 14 amino acids. In DNA, the CDR3 is TGTGCCAGCAGTTACTCCGAGGGGAGTCGGCCCCAGCATTTT. Its protein product is CASSYSEGSRPQHF.

The rearrangement links TRBV29-1 to TRBJ2-4; no reliable D call. The ends were cut back, 2 bases at V and 0 bases at J, with 5 bases in the middle. The CDR3 spans 13 residues. Germline assignment: CDR1 SQVTM and CDR2 ANQGSEA. CDR3 amino acids: CSVESLAKNIQYF. The CDR3 region has the DNA TGCAGCGTTGAATCACTAGCCAAAAACATTCAGTACTTC.

The J gene is TRBJ1-2, the V gene TRBV29-1, with D possibly TRBD1 on 6 matching bases. This CDR3 spans 12 amino acids. Trimming removed 7 bases from V and 4 bases from J, with 13 bases in between. Germline CDR1 is SQVTM and CDR2 is ANQGSEA. CDR3 DNA: TGCAGCGGTACGGACAGCCTCTATGGCTACACCTTC. It codes for CSGTDSLYGYTF.

This clone appeared a few times. The chain uses TRBV7-9 and TRBJ1-6; D ambiguous. The CDR3 totals 12 residues. V was trimmed by 2 bases and J by 7 bases, leaving 3 bases between them. The V gene's germline CDR1 is SEHNR and CDR2 FQNEAQ (reference sequence). This CDR3 is CASSLQNSPLHF. The CDR3 region has the DNA TGTGCCAGCAGCTTACAGAATTCACCCCTCCACTTT.

The chain carries TRBV7-9 and TRBJ2-2; a possible D gene is TRBD2 (5 bases). The CDR3 loop spans 14 amino acids. V lost 2 bases and J 6 bases, leaving 10 bases between the germline ends. Germline V CDR1 and CDR2: SEHNR, FQNEAQ (reference sequence). In nucleotides, the CDR3 is TGTGCCAGCAGCTTAATGAGCGGCTCCGGGGAGCTGTTTTTT. Translation: CASSLMSGSGELFF.

This clone was seen just once. This chain connects TRBV9 to TRBJ1-1, with no clear D. V was pared by 5 bases and J by 1 base, with 9 bases between. The CDR3 spans 13 residues. CDR1 and CDR2 from the germline V gene are SGDLS and YYNGEE. CDR3 DNA sequence: TGTGCCAGCAGTCCTGTCCCGAACACTGAAGCTTTCTTT. Amino acids: CASSPVPNTEAFF.

The count of this clone is one. The J gene is TRBJ2-6, the V gene TRBV7-2; D possibly corresponds to TRBD1 (6 bases). The germline CDR1 and CDR2 sequences are SGHTA and FQGNSA. Trimming removed 6 bases at V and 4 bases at J, with 13 bases between. The CDR3 extends over 15 amino acids. The CDR3 bases are TGTGCCAGCAGTCCGGACAGTACCGGGGCCAACGTCCTGACTTTC. Protein: CASSPDSTGANVLTF.

This clone was seen a handful of times. The chain couples TRBV7-8 to TRBJ1-1, with 8 bases lining up with TRBD1. CDR3 length: 14 amino acids. V shed 5 bases and J 1 base; nucleotides not matched to a gene: 3. Germline V gene lookup returns CDR1 SGHVS and CDR2 FQNEAQ. DNA of the CDR3: TGTGCCAGCAGCCCACAGGGGGGGAACACTGAAGCTTTCTTT. It yields the protein CASSPQGGNTEAFF.

This chain connects TRBV15 to TRBJ2-3, with no clear D. Trimming cost V 4 bases and J 4 bases, with 9 bases left between them. This CDR3 has 13 residues. Germline V gene sequence: CDR1 LNHNV, CDR2 YYDKDF (reference sequence). The CDR3 is CATSTRVPDTQYF. The CDR3 bases are TGTGCCACCAGCACTCGGGTTCCAGATACGCAGTATTTT.